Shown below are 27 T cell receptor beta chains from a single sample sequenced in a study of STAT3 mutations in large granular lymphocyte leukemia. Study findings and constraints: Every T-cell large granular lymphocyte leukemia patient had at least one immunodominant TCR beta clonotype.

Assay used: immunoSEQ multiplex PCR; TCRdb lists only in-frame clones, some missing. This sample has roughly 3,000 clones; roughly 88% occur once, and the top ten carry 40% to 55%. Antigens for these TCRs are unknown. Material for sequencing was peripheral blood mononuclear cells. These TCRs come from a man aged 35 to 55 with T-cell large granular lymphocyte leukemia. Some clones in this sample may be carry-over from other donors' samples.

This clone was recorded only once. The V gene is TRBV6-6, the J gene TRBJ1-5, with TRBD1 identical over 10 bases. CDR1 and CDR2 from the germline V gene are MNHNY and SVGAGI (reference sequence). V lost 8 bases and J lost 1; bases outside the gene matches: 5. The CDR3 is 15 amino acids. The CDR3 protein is CASYSTGGSNQPQHF. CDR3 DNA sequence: TGTGCCAGCTATTCGACAGGGGGCAGCAATCAGCCCCAGCATTTT.

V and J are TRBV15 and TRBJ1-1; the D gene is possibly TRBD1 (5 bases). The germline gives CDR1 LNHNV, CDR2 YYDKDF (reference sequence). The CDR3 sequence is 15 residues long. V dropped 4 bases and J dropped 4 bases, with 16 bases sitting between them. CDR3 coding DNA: TGTGCCACCAGCACCGGGGGGTTTGCGGGCACTGAAGCTTTCTTT. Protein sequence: CATSTGGFAGTEAFF. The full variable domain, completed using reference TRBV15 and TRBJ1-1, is DAMVIQNPRYQVTQFGKPVTLSCSQTLNHNVMYWYQQKSSQAPKLLFHYYDKDFNNEADTPDNFQSRRPNTSFCFLDIRSPGLGDTAMYLCATSTGGFAGTEAFFGQGTRLTVV.

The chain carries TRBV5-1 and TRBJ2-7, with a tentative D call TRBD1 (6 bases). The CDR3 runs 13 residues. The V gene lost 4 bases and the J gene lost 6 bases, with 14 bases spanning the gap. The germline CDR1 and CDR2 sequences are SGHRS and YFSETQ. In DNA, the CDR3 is TGCGCCAGCAGCGGCACAGGGAGCGGCGAGCAGTACTTC. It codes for CASSGTGSGEQYF.

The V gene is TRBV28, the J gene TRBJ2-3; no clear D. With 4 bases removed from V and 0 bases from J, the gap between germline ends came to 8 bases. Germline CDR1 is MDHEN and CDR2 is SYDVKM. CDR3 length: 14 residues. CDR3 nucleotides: TGTGCCAGCAGTTACGAGAGTAGCACAGATACGCAGTATTTT. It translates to CASSYESSTDTQYF. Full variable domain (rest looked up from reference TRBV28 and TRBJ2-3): DVKVTQSSRYLVKRTGEKVFLECVQDMDHENMFWYRQDPGLGLRLIYFSYDVKMKEKGDIPEGYSVSREKKERFSLILESASTNQTSMYLCASSYESSTDTQYFGPGTRLTVL.

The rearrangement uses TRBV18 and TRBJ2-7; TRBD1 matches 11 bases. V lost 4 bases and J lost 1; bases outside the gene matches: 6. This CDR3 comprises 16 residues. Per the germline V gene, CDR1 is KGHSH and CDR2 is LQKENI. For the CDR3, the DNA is TGTGCCAGCTCACTAACCGGGACAGGGGGTTCCTACGAGCAGTACTTC. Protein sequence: CASSLTGTGGSYEQYF.

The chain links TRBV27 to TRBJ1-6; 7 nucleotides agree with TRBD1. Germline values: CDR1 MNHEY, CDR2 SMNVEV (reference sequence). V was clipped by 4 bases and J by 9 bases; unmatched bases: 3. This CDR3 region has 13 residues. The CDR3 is CASSSTGASPLHF. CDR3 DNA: TGTGCCAGCAGTTCCACAGGGGCTTCACCCCTCCACTTT.

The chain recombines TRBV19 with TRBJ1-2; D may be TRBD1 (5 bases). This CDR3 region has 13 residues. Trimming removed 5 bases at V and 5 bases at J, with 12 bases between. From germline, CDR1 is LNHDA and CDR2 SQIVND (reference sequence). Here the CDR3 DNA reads TGTGCCAGTAGTGTGCCGGGGCCGTATGGCTACACCTTC. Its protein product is CASSVPGPYGYTF.

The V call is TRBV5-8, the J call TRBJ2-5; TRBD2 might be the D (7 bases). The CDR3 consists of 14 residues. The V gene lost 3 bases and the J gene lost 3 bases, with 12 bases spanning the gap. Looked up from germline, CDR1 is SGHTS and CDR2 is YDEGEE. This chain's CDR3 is CASSSRGGEETQYF. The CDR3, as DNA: TGTGCCAGCAGCTCGAGGGGGGGCGAAGAGACCCAGTACTTC.

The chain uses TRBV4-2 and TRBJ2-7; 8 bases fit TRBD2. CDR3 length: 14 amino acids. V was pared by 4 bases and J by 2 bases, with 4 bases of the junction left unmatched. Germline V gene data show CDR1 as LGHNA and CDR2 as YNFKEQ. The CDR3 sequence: CASSPGRGAYEQYF. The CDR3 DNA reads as TGTGCCAGCAGCCCCGGGAGGGGAGCCTACGAGCAGTACTTC.

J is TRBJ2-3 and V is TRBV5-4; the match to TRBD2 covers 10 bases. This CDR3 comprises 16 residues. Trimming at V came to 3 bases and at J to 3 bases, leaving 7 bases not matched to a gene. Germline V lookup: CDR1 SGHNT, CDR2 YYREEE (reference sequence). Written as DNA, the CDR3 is TGTGCCAGCAGCTCCCTAGCGGGGGAGATGACAGATACGCAGTATTTT. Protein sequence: CASSSLAGEMTDTQYF.

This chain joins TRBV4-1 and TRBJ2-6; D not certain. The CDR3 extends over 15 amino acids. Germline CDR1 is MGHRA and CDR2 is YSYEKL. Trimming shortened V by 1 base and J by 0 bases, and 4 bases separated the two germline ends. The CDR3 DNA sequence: TGCGCCAGCAGCCAAGGACACTCTGGGGCCAACGTCCTGACTTTC. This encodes CASSQGHSGANVLTF.

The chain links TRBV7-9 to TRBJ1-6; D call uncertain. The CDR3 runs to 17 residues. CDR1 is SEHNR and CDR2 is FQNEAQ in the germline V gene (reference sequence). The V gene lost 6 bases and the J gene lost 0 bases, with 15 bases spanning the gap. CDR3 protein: CASSILGKGSYNSPLHF. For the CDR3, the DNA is TGTGCCAGCAGTATACTCGGGAAAGGCTCCTATAATTCACCCCTCCACTTT.

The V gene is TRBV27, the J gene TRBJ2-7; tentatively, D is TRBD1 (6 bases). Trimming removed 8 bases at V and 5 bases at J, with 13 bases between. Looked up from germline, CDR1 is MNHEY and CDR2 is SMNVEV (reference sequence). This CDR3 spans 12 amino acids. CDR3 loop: CASADRWHEQYF. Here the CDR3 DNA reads TGTGCCAGCGCTGACAGGTGGCACGAGCAGTACTTC.

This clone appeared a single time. The CDR3: CASSFVGGTDTQYF. The DNA of the CDR3 is TGTGCCAGCAGTTTTGTGGGTGGGACAGATACGCAGTATTTT. The rearrangement uses TRBV6-5 and TRBJ2-3; D remains ambiguous. Trimming removed 4 bases at V and 3 bases at J, with 11 bases between. Per germline, CDR1 MNHEY and CDR2 SVGAGI. CDR3 length: 14 residues.

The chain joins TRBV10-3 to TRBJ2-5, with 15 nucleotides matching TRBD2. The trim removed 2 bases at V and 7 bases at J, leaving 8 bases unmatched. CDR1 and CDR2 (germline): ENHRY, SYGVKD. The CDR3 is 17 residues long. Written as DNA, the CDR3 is TGTGCCATCAGTGAGGGGACTAGCGGGGGGCCCATCGGGACCCAGTACTTC. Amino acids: CAISEGTSGGPIGTQYF.

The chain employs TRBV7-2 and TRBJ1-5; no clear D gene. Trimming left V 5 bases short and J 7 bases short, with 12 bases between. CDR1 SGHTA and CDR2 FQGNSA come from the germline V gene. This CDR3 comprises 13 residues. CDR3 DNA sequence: TGTGCCAGCAGCATCTACAGCGGGCAGCCCCAGCATTTT. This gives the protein CASSIYSGQPQHF.

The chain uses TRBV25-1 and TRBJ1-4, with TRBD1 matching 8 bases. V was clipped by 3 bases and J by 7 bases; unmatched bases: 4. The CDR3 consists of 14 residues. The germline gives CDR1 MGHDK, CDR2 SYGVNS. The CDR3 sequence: CASSEDRVGEKLFF. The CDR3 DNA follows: TGTGCCAGCAGTGAGGACAGGGTGGGTGAAAAACTGTTTTTT.

The CDR3 DNA reads as TGTGCCACCAGCACCGGACAAGGTGGCGAAAAACTGTTTTTT. Translation gives CATSTGQGGEKLFF. The chain joins TRBV15 to TRBJ1-4; a weak D match, TRBD1 (5 bases). This CDR3 is built from 14 residues. Germline CDR1 and CDR2: LNHNV and YYDKDF (reference sequence). V shed 4 bases and J shed 8 bases, with 14 bases lying between them.

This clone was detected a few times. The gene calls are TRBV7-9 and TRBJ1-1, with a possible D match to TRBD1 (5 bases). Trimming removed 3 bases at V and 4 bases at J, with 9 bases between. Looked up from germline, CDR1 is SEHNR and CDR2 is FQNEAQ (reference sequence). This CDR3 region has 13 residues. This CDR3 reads CASSFDSLTEAFF. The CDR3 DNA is TGTGCCAGCAGCTTTGACAGCCTCACTGAAGCTTTCTTT.

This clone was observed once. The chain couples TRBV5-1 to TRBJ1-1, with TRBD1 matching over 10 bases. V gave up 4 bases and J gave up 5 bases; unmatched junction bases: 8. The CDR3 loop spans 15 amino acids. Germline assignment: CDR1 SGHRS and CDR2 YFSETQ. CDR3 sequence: CASSRTGGEGTEAFF. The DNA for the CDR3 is TGCGCCAGCAGCCGGACAGGGGGAGAGGGGACTGAAGCTTTCTTT.

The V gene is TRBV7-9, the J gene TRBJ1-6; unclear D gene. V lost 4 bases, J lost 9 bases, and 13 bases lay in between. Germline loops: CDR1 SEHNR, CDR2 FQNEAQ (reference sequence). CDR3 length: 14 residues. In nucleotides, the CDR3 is TGTGCCAGCAGCTCCCATCATCTGGGTTCACCCCTCCACTTT. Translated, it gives CASSSHHLGSPLHF.

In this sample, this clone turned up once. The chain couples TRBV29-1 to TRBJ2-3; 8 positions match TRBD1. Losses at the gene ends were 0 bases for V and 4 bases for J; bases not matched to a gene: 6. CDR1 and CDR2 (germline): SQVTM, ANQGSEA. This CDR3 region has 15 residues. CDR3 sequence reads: CSVEDLTGEADTQYF. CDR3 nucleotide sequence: TGCAGCGTTGAAGATTTGACAGGGGAGGCAGATACGCAGTATTTT.

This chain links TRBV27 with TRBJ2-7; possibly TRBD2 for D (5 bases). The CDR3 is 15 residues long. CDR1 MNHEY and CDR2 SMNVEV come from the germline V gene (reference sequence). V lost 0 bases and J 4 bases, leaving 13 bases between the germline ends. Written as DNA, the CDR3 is TGTGCCAGCAGTTTATCGGCGGAGGCCCCTTACGAGCAGTACTTC. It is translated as CASSLSAEAPYEQYF.

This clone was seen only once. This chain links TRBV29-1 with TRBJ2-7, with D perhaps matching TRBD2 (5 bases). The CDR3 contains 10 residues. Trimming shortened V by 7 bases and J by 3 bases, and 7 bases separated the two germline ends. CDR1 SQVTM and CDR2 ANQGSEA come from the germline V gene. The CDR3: CSGGDYEQYF. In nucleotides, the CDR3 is TGCAGCGGGGGAGACTACGAGCAGTACTTC.

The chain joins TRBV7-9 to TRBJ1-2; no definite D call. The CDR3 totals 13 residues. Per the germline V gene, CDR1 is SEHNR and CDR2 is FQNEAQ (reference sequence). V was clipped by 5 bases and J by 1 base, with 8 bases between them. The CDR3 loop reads CASSGSYNYGYTF. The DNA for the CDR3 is TGTGCCAGCAGCGGCTCTTATAACTATGGCTACACCTTC. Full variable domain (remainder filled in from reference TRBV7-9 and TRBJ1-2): DTGVSQNPRHKITKRGQNVTFRCDPISEHNRLYWYRQTLGQGPEFLTYFQNEAQLEKSRLLSDRFSAERPKGSFSTLEIQRTEQGDSAMYLCASSGSYNYGYTFGSGTRLTVV.

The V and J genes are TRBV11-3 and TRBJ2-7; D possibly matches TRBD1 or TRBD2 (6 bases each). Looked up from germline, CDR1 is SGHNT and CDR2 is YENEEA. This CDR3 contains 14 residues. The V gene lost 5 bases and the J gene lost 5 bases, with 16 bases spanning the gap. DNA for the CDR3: TGTGCCAGCAGCCAGACTCCCGGGGGCGACGAGCAGTACTTC. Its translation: CASSQTPGGDEQYF. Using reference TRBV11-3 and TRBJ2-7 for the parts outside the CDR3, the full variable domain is EAGVVQSPRYKIIEKKQPVAFWCNPISGHNTLYWYLQNLGQGPELLIRYENEEAVDDSQLPKDRFSAERLKGVDSTLKIQPAELGDSAVYLCASSQTPGGDEQYFGPGTRLTVT.

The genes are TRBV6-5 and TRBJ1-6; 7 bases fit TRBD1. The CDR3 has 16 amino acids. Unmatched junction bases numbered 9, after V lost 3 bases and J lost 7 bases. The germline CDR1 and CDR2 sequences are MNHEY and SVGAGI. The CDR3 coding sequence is TGTGCCAGCAGTTATTCACAGACACAGGGGAATTCACCCCTCCACTTT. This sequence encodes CASSYSQTQGNSPLHF.